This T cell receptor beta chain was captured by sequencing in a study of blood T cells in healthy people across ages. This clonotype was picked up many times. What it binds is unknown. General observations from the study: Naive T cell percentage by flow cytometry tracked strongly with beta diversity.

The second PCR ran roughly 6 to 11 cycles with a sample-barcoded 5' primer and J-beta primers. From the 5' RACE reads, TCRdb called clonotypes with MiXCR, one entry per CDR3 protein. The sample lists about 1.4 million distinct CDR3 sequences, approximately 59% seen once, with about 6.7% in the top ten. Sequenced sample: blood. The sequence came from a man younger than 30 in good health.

In DNA, the CDR3 is TGTGCCAGCAGCTTAGCCCCGAACACTGAAGCTTTCTTT. Amino acid sequence: CASSLAPNTEAFF. This rearrangement joins TRBV7-9 to TRBJ1-1; D remains unclear. Germline assignment: CDR1 SEHNR and CDR2 FQNEAQ (reference sequence). This CDR3 has 13 residues. Between the trimmed V and J ends, which lost 0 bases and 1 base, there was a span of 3 bases.